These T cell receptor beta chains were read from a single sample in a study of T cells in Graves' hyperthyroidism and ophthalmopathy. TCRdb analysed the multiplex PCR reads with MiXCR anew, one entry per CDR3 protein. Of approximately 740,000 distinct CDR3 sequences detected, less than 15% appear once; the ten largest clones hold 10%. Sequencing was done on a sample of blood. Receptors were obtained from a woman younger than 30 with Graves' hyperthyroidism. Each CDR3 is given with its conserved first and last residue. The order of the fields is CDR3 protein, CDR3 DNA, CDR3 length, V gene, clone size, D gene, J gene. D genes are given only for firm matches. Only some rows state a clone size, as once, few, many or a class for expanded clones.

CDR3 protein: CAWVPGGEGYEQYF
CDR3 DNA: TGTGCCTGGGTTCCAGGGGGCGAAGGATACGAGCAGTACTTC
CDR3 length: 14
V gene: TRBV30
clone size: .
D gene: TRBD1
J gene: TRBJ2-7

CDR3 protein: CASSYLGGTTNYGYTF
CDR3 DNA: TGTGCCAGCAGTTACTTGGGGGGTACTACTAACTATGGCTACACCTTC
CDR3 length: 16
V gene: TRBV6-5
clone size: many
D gene: .
J gene: TRBJ1-2

CDR3 protein: CAISESTSGSFSTEAFF
CDR3 DNA: TGTGCCATCAGTGAGTCGACTAGTGGCAGCTTCTCCACTGAAGCTTTCTTT
CDR3 length: 17
V gene: TRBV10-3
clone size: .
D gene: .
J gene: TRBJ1-1

CDR3 protein: CSARDFDSLSSYNEQFF
CDR3 DNA: TGCAGTGCTAGAGATTTTGACAGCCTAAGCTCCTACAATGAGCAGTTCTTC
CDR3 length: 17
V gene: TRBV20-1
clone size: .
D gene: .
J gene: TRBJ2-1

CDR3 protein: CASSFHRVNTGELFF
CDR3 DNA: TGTGCCAGCAGCTTCCACAGGGTTAACACCGGGGAGCTGTTTTTT
CDR3 length: 15
V gene: TRBV7-9
clone size: .
D gene: .
J gene: TRBJ2-2

CDR3 protein: CASRSGSTNRGTQYF
CDR3 DNA: TGTGCCAGCAGGTCAGGGAGCACCAACCGGGGGACCCAGTACTTC
CDR3 length: 15
V gene: TRBV7-2
clone size: few
D gene: .
J gene: TRBJ2-5

CDR3 protein: CSARGGRAGYYEQYF
CDR3 DNA: TGCAGTGCTAGGGGGGGGAGGGCAGGGTACTACGAGCAGTACTTC
CDR3 length: 15
V gene: TRBV20-1
clone size: many
D gene: TRBD2
J gene: TRBJ2-7

CDR3 protein: CASTPSGTSIETQYF
CDR3 DNA: TGTGCCAGCACCCCATCCGGGACTAGCATTGAGACCCAGTACTTC
CDR3 length: 15
V gene: TRBV6-1
clone size: few
D gene: TRBD2
J gene: TRBJ2-5

CDR3 protein: CASSFRSGLYHNAQFF
CDR3 DNA: TGTGCCAGCAGTTTTCGGAGCGGACTATACCACAATGCGCAGTTCTTC
CDR3 length: 16
V gene: TRBV27
clone size: .
D gene: .
J gene: TRBJ2-1

CDR3 protein: CASSYSVFSGRETQYF
CDR3 DNA: TGTGCCAGCAGTTACTCGGTCTTTAGCGGGAGGGAGACCCAGTACTTC
CDR3 length: 16
V gene: TRBV6-5
clone size: many
D gene: TRBD2
J gene: TRBJ2-5

CDR3 protein: CASSVGRSDADTQYF
CDR3 DNA: TGTGCCAGCAGCGTAGGGAGGTCCGACGCAGATACGCAGTATTTT
CDR3 length: 15
V gene: TRBV9
clone size: .
D gene: .
J gene: TRBJ2-3

CDR3 protein: CASRGLGNTIYF
CDR3 DNA: TGTGCTAGCAGGGGGCTTGGAAACACCATATATTTT
CDR3 length: 12
V gene: TRBV12-5
clone size: few
D gene: TRBD1
J gene: TRBJ1-3

CDR3 protein: CASSPEGREDTF
CDR3 DNA: TGTGCCAGCTCACCGGAAGGCAGGGAAGACACCTTC
CDR3 length: 12
V gene: TRBV18
clone size: .
D gene: .
J gene: TRBJ1-2

CDR3 protein: CASSLVRGGSLQETQYF
CDR3 DNA: TGTGCCAGCAGCTTAGTACGGGGCGGGAGCCTTCAAGAGACCCAGTACTTC
CDR3 length: 17
V gene: TRBV7-9
clone size: few
D gene: TRBD2
J gene: TRBJ2-5

CDR3 protein: CSVGRHTNEQFF
CDR3 DNA: TGCAGCGTTGGTCGTCACACCAATGAGCAGTTCTTC
CDR3 length: 12
V gene: TRBV29-1
clone size: .
D gene: .
J gene: TRBJ2-1

CDR3 protein: CASSLDSGTRMFF
CDR3 DNA: TGTGCCAGCAGCTTAGACTCCGGGACACGCATGTTCTTC
CDR3 length: 13
V gene: TRBV7-3
clone size: .
D gene: .
J gene: TRBJ2-1

CDR3 protein: CASADTPTYEQYF
CDR3 DNA: TGTGCCAGCGCGGATACCCCTACCTACGAGCAGTACTTC
CDR3 length: 13
V gene: TRBV5-4
clone size: few
D gene: .
J gene: TRBJ2-7

CDR3 protein: CSAKGRAEAFF
CDR3 DNA: TGCAGTGCTAAGGGTCGCGCTGAAGCTTTCTTT
CDR3 length: 11
V gene: TRBV20-1
clone size: .
D gene: .
J gene: TRBJ1-1

CDR3 protein: CASSQDALTRLYEQYF
CDR3 DNA: TGCGCCAGCAGCCAAGATGCGCTGACACGCCTCTACGAGCAGTACTTC
CDR3 length: 16
V gene: TRBV4-1
clone size: many
D gene: .
J gene: TRBJ2-7